The 6 T cell receptor beta chains presented below share a single source sample, sequenced in a study of cytomegalovirus exposure and HLA in healthy donors. Primers for the PCR totalled 60 Vbeta and 13 Jbeta. TCRdb's table, derived via immunoSEQ multiplex PCR, lists solely in-frame clones and lacks some. The sample contains more than 100,000 clones, over 65% of which appear only once. Source material: PBMCs. The receptors were sampled from a young woman in good health and CMV-seropositive.

The rearrangement links TRBV5-6 to TRBJ2-3; 7 bases are shared with TRBD2. CDR3 length: 15 residues. Trimming removed 0 bases from V and 1 base from J; junction bases left unmatched: 2. CDR1 SGHDT and CDR2 YYEEEE come from the germline V gene. CDR3 region: CASSLVLAGTDTQYF. The DNA for the CDR3 is TGTGCCAGCAGCTTGGTCCTAGCGGGCACAGATACGCAGTATTTT.

The genes are TRBV27 and TRBJ2-1; 9 nucleotides agree with TRBD2. The CDR3 length is 17 residues. The junction had 9 bases not matched to a gene; V was cut back by 1 base and J by 5 bases. Germline CDR1 reads MNHEY; CDR2 reads SMNVEV (reference sequence). As DNA, the CDR3 is TGTGCCAGCAGTTTATTACCTAGCGGGGACGCTAACAATGAGCAGTTCTTC. Its protein product is CASSLLPSGDANNEQFF.

J is TRBJ1-6 and V is TRBV7-2; maybe TRBD1 (5 bases). CDR3 length: 16 amino acids. Trimming took 2 bases from V and 15 from J, leaving 23 bases between them. CDR1 and CDR2 (germline): SGHTA, FQGNSA. CDR3 sequence reads: CASSLNQGSGNSGLHF. The DNA for the CDR3 is TGTGCCAGCAGCTTAAATCAGGGTTCAGGGAATTCAGGCCTCCACTTT.

The chain uses TRBV6-1 and TRBJ1-2; 8 nucleotides align to TRBD1. This CDR3 comprises 15 residues. Germline CDR1 MNHNS, CDR2 SASEGT. Trimming at V came to 6 bases and at J to 4 bases, leaving 10 bases not matched to a gene. The CDR3 reads CASRPTGGVTYGYTF. As DNA, the CDR3 is TGTGCCAGCAGGCCAACAGGGGGAGTTACCTATGGCTACACCTTC.

The rearrangement uses TRBV10-3 and TRBJ2-7; 8 positions agree with TRBD2. Germline V gene sequence: CDR1 ENHRY, CDR2 SYGVKD. V shed 2 bases, J shed 1 base, and the junction held 4 bases outside the gene matches. The CDR3 covers 15 residues. The CDR3 DNA is TGTGCCATCAGTGAGGTAGCGGGGTCTTCCTACGAGCAGTACTTC. It codes for CAISEVAGSSYEQYF.

The J gene is TRBJ2-3, the V gene TRBV9; D possibly corresponds to TRBD2 (5 bases). Trimming shortened V by 3 bases and J by 1 base, and 15 bases separated the two germline ends. This CDR3 has 16 residues. CDR1 and CDR2 from the germline V gene are SGDLS and YYNGEE. This CDR3 is CASSGGSLRGTDTQYF. The CDR3 bases are TGTGCCAGCAGCGGCGGGTCCCTCCGTGGCACAGATACGCAGTATTTT.